The sequence of this TCR beta chain was determined in a study of T cell repertoires in cytomegalovirus infection. On the study more broadly: Used in the study were CMV epitopes, some recently identified and HLA-C-restricted, others well-studied and HLA-B-restricted. A matching HLA type, together with CMV infection, was signaled by public TCR beta signatures. Study-level findings and limits: The cumulative frequency of public TCR beta families distinguished individuals who carried CMV together with the relevant HLA.

J was trimmed by 7 bases and V by 5 bases; bases with no gene match: 14. CDR1 and CDR2 (germline): MNHEY, SVGEGT. CDR3 length equals 17 residues. In this sample, this clonotype turned up a few times. As yet, its antigen is unknown. TCRdb independently ran MiXCR on the reads; one entry per CDR3 protein. The data contain some 940,000 distinct CDR3 sequences, around a third of them seen just once; the ten biggest clones take up 11% to 15%. This clonotype originated in a human donor in good health (CMV status not recorded). Some clones in this sample may be carry-over from other donors' samples. Specimen: cultured CD8+ T cells from PBMCs, collected from culture after CMV antigen stimulation. This rearrangement joins TRBV6-2 or TRBV6-3 to TRBJ1-6, with 7 bases identical to TRBD1. In DNA, the CDR3 is TGTGCCAGCAGTCCCTACCCGGACAGGAGCCGAAATTCACCCCTCCACTTT. Residues: CASSPYPDRSRNSPLHF.